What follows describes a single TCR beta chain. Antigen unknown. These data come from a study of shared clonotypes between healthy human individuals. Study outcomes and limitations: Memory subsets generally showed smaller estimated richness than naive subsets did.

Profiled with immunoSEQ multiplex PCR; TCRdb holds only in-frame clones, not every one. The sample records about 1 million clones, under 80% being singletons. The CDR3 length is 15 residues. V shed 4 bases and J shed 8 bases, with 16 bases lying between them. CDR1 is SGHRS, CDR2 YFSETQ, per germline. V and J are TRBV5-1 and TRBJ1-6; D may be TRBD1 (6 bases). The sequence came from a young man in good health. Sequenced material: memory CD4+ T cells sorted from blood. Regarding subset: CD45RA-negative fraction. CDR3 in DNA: TGCGCCAGCAGCACCGGACAGCAGCTATATTCACCCCTCCACTTT. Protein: CASSTGQQLYSPLHF.